The 10 T cell receptor beta chains below come from one sample, sequenced in a study of T-cell reconstitution after alpha-beta-depleted transplantation in children. Unique molecular identifiers were incorporated into the prepared TCRbeta library. One entry per CDR3 protein results from TCRdb running MiXCR on the PCR reads. The table lists around 600,000 distinct CDR3 sequences, about 10% of them singletons, with roughly 4% in the top ten. The sequencing used PBMCs from the stem cell graft donor, collected from the stem cell graft. All receptors come from a human donor who donated a stem cell graft to a child with acute myeloid leukemia.

The genes are TRBV28 and TRBJ2-1; 13 positions agree with TRBD2. The V and J ends lost 2 bases and 0 bases, in that order; junction bases with no gene match: 7. Germline loops: CDR1 MDHEN, CDR2 SYDVKM. CDR3 length: 19 amino acids. In DNA, the CDR3 is TGTGCCAGCAGTTTAAGAGGGACTAGCGGGGCCAGCTCCTACAATGAGCAGTTCTTC. Protein: CASSLRGTSGASSYNEQFF.

This rearrangement joins TRBV5-4 to TRBJ2-3; 14 bases line up with TRBD2. Germline V lookup: CDR1 SGHNT, CDR2 YYREEE (reference sequence). CDR3 length equals 17 residues. V trimming: 4 bases; J trimming: 4 bases; junction bases outside the gene matches: 8. CDR3 in DNA: TGTGCCAGCAGCAAGGGACTAGCGGGAGTAATCCCAGATACGCAGTATTTT. It yields the protein CASSKGLAGVIPDTQYF.

In this sample, this clonotype turned up a few times. This chain uses TRBV7-2 with TRBJ2-1; D is ambiguous. The CDR3 has 17 residues. Germline values: CDR1 SGHTA, CDR2 FQGNSA. Trimming stripped 5 bases from V and 9 bases from J, with 26 bases between. The CDR3 DNA follows: TGTGCCAGCAGCCTCTATTCTGGGATAGGGCTTTGGGTTGAGCAGTTCTTC. Translated, it gives CASSLYSGIGLWVEQFF.

Ten or more counts support this clonotype. The rearrangement links TRBV5-1 to TRBJ2-1; TRBD1 aligns across 8 bases. The CDR3 is 14 residues long. Germline CDR1 is SGHRS and CDR2 is YFSETQ. V shed 0 bases, J shed 8 bases, and the junction held 4 bases outside the gene matches. CDR3 sequence: CASSLAGTGHEQFF. Written as DNA, the CDR3 is TGCGCCAGCAGCTTGGCCGGGACAGGTCATGAGCAGTTCTTC.

In its sample, this clonotype was seen a few times. The J gene is TRBJ2-3, the V gene TRBV9; 7 bases map to TRBD2. The CDR3 runs to 16 residues. The germline CDR1 and CDR2 sequences are SGDLS and YYNGEE. Trimming took 7 bases from V and 0 from J; bases not matched to a gene: 11. CDR3 residues: CASGEGTLSSTDTQYF. CDR3 in DNA: TGTGCCAGCGGGGAGGGAACTCTTTCTAGCACAGATACGCAGTATTTT.

The rearrangement links TRBV7-7 to TRBJ2-1; D tentatively fits TRBD1 or TRBD2 (5 bases each). This CDR3 has 11 residues. Germline V CDR1 and CDR2: SSHAT, FNYEAQ (reference sequence). The CDR3 protein is CAVGVYNEQFF. The CDR3 DNA is TGTGCGGTGGGGGTTTACAATGAGCAGTTCTTC. Complete variable domain (other parts from reference TRBV7-7 and TRBJ2-1): GAGVSQSPRYKVTKRGQDVTLRCDPISSHATLYWYQQALGQGPEFLTYFNYEAQPDKSGLPSDRFSAERPEGSISTLTIQRTEQRDSAMYRCAVGVYNEQFFGPGTRLTVL.

This chain uses TRBV7-2 with TRBJ2-2; D tentatively fits TRBD1 or TRBD2 (5 bases each). Trimming took off 5 bases at V and 0 bases at J, with 16 bases between the two ends. Per the germline V gene, CDR1 is SGHTA and CDR2 is FQGNSA. The CDR3 sequence is 17 residues long. The CDR3 loop reads CASSPYTGTANTGELFF. The CDR3 DNA reads TGTGCCAGCAGCCCCTACACCGGGACCGCGAACACCGGGGAGCTGTTTTTT. Looking up the rest from reference TRBV7-2 and TRBJ2-2 gives the full variable domain: GAGVSQSPSNKVTEKGKDVELRCDPISGHTALYWYRQSLGQGLEFLIYFQGNSAPDKSGLPSDRFSAERTGGSVSTLTIQRTQQEDSAVYLCASSPYTGTANTGELFFGEGSRLTVL.

The rearrangement links TRBV5-5 to TRBJ1-5, with 11 bases identical to TRBD1. The CDR3 spans 15 residues. Trimming cost V 2 bases and J 6 bases; bases outside gene matches: 4. Germline CDR1 is SGHKS and CDR2 is YYEKEE (reference sequence). CDR3 sequence reads: CASSLGDRGSQPQHF. DNA for the CDR3: TGTGCCAGCAGCTTAGGGGACAGGGGGAGTCAGCCCCAGCATTTT.

The sample holds a few counts of this clonotype. The chain carries TRBV7-8 and TRBJ2-3, with 10 bases matching TRBD1. Germline V gene lookup returns CDR1 SGHVS and CDR2 FQNEAQ. This CDR3 is 15 amino acids long. Losses at the gene ends were 5 bases for V and 4 bases for J; bases not matched to a gene: 6. CDR3 nucleotides: TGTGCCAGCAGCCCTTCCGGGACAGGGGCAGATACGCAGTATTTT. Amino acids: CASSPSGTGADTQYF.

The chain joins TRBV12-5 to TRBJ2-1; D is unresolved. The V gene's germline CDR1 is LGHNT and CDR2 FRNRAP. V gave up 1 base and J gave up 6 bases, with 10 bases separating them. The CDR3 contains 14 residues. CDR3 sequence reads: CASGLAPLSNEQFF. For the CDR3, the DNA is TGTGCTAGTGGTTTGGCCCCCCTTAGCAATGAGCAGTTCTTC. Filled out from reference TRBV12-5 and TRBJ2-1, the complete variable domain reads DARVTQTPRHKVTEMGQEVTMRCQPILGHNTVFWYRQTMMQGLELLAYFRNRAPLDDSGMPKDRFSAEMPDATLATLKIQPSEPRDSAVYFCASGLAPLSNEQFFGPGTRLTVL.